Listed here are 19 T cell receptor beta chains from one sample, sequenced in a study of PD-1 blockade in classical Hodgkin lymphoma. The assay was immunoSEQ multiplex PCR, and TCRdb's table has in-frame clones only and misses some. Of over 5,500 clones listed, about four fifths are singletons. No patient escaped relapse after autologous stem cell transplantation, and brentuximab vedotin exposure varied. The starting material was peripheral blood mononuclear cells (PBMCs), obtained at baseline. These receptors originate from a human donor with classical Hodgkin lymphoma.

This chain uses TRBV28 with TRBJ1-1, with 9 bases matching TRBD1. Germline CDR1 reads MDHEN; CDR2 reads SYDVKM. This CDR3 contains 16 residues. Trimming removed 2 bases from V and 3 bases from J; junction bases left unmatched: 7. CDR3 in DNA: TGTGCCAGCAGTTTAGTACAGGGGGCGCTGGACACTGAAGCTTTCTTT. Translating it yields CASSLVQGALDTEAFF.

V is TRBV11-2 and J is TRBJ2-7; perhaps D is TRBD1 or TRBD2 (5 bases each). Germline V gene data show CDR1 as SGHAT and CDR2 as FQNNGV. The V end was cut by 1 base, the J end by 3 bases, with 13 bases between. The CDR3 covers 15 residues. CDR3 residues: CASSLGGTGFYEQYF. In DNA form, the CDR3 reads TGTGCCAGCAGCTTAGGGGGGACCGGTTTCTACGAGCAGTACTTC.

With respect to this clone: At one end the junction does not follow the germline gene, possibly because of a read error. The chain joins TRBV5-5 to TRBJ2-5, with D possibly matching TRBD1 (6 bases). CDR1 is SGHKS, CDR2 YYEKEE, per germline (reference sequence). This CDR3 comprises 15 residues. CDR3 region: CASSLLGQGQGTQYF. The CDR3 DNA is TGTGCCAGCAGCTTGCTGGGGCAGGGGCAAGGGACCCAGTACTTC.

This sequence joins TRBV7-8 and TRBJ2-7; the D call may be TRBD1 or TRBD2 (5 bases each). The CDR3 is 13 residues long. Germline loops: CDR1 SGHVS, CDR2 FQNEAQ. V gave up 1 base and J gave up 12 bases, with 16 bases separating them. The CDR3 sequence: CASSLGISRDRYF. Here the CDR3 DNA reads TGTGCCAGCAGCTTAGGGATCTCAAGGGACCGGTACTTC.

The gene calls are TRBV11-2 and TRBJ2-1; the match to TRBD2 covers 12 bases. V lost 1 base and J lost 9; bases outside the gene matches: 4. There are 15 residues in the CDR3. Per the germline V gene, CDR1 is SGHAT and CDR2 is FQNNGV. In DNA form, the CDR3 reads TGTGCCAGCAGCTTAGGACTAGCGGGAGTAGGTGAGCAGTTCTTC. Amino acids: CASSLGLAGVGEQFF.

The chain joins TRBV19 to TRBJ1-2; 7 bases agree with TRBD1. With 6 bases clipped from V and 3 bases from J, the junction kept 10 bases outside the gene matches. Germline CDR1 is LNHDA and CDR2 is SQIVND (reference sequence). The CDR3 has 15 amino acids. CDR3 in amino acids: CASRTTGSLDYGYTF. CDR3 DNA: TGTGCCAGTAGGACGACAGGGAGCCTCGACTATGGCTACACCTTC. Full variable domain (missing parts from reference TRBV19 and TRBJ1-2): DGGITQSPKYLFRKEGQNVTLSCEQNLNHDAMYWYRQDPGQGLRLIYYSQIVNDFQKGDIAEGYSVSREKKESFPLTVTSAQKNPTAFYLCASRTTGSLDYGYTFGSGTRLTVV.

The CDR3 protein is CASSQVGETQYF. CDR3 DNA: TGCGCCAGCAGTCAGGTGGGCGAGACCCAGTACTTC. The V call is TRBV23-1, the J call TRBJ2-5, with D uncertain. Being an ORF, TRBV23-1 has a function that is uncertain. V lost 3 bases to trimming and J lost 5 bases, with 7 bases between them. CDR3 length equals 12 residues.

The chain uses TRBV5-1 and TRBJ2-3; 7 positions agree with TRBD2. V trimming: 5 bases; J trimming: 6 bases; junction bases outside the gene matches: 3. The CDR3 runs 12 residues. The germline V gene encodes CDR1 SGHRS and CDR2 YFSETQ. CDR3: CASRRAGDTQYF. The DNA for the CDR3 is TGCGCCAGCAGGAGAGCGGGGGATACGCAGTATTTT.

The chain recombines TRBV28 with TRBJ2-5; TRBD2 matches at 10 bases. CDR3 length: 16 amino acids. The germline gives CDR1 MDHEN, CDR2 SYDVKM. The V segment lost 3 bases and the J segment 6 bases; nucleotides outside the gene matches: 10. DNA of the CDR3: TGTGCCAGCAGTTTTTCGGTAGCGGGAGGTTTTAAGACCCAGTACTTC. It codes for CASSFSVAGGFKTQYF.

This chain links TRBV5-1 with TRBJ1-4; no definite D call. Germline assignment: CDR1 SGHRS and CDR2 YFSETQ. The germline V and J ends were trimmed by 0 bases and 7 bases, with 13 bases remaining between them. This CDR3 has 15 residues. The DNA of the CDR3 is TGCGCCAGCAGCTTGGAGGGCGGCGAGTTTGAAAAACTGTTTTTT. Protein sequence: CASSLEGGEFEKLFF.

The genes are TRBV19 and TRBJ2-1; 9 positions agree with TRBD2. The V gene end was trimmed by 0 bases and the J gene end by 2 bases; junction bases not matched to a gene: 5. Germline-derived CDR1 and CDR2 are LNHDA and SQIVND (reference sequence). The CDR3 has 17 residues. DNA of the CDR3: TGTGCCAGTAGTATAGATTTCTCTAGCGGGGCCTACAATGAGCAGTTCTTC. Protein: CASSIDFSSGAYNEQFF. Complete variable domain (other parts from reference TRBV19 and TRBJ2-1): DGGITQSPKYLFRKEGQNVTLSCEQNLNHDAMYWYRQDPGQGLRLIYYSQIVNDFQKGDIAEGYSVSREKKESFPLTVTSAQKNPTAFYLCASSIDFSSGAYNEQFFGPGTRLTVL.

The rearrangement links TRBV23-1 to TRBJ2-2, with TRBD1 identical over 10 bases. TRBV23-1 is an ORF, with its function uncertain. Trimming cost V 4 bases and J 5 bases; bases outside gene matches: 13. This CDR3 spans 18 amino acids. CDR3 sequence: CASSPPGPGTGVTGELFF. CDR3 nucleotides: TGCGCCAGCAGTCCTCCTGGCCCCGGGACAGGGGTTACCGGGGAGCTGTTTTTT.

This clone has just one count. The chain combines TRBV5-1 with TRBJ2-7; 11 nucleotides agree with TRBD2. Trimming at V came to 5 bases and at J to 2 bases, leaving 12 bases not matched to a gene. The CDR3 is 17 residues long. Germline CDR1 reads SGHRS; CDR2 reads YFSETQ. For the CDR3, the DNA is TGCGCCAGCAGGCCCGGGGCTAGCGGGAGGATACCCTACGAGCAGTACTTC. Translated: CASRPGASGRIPYEQYF.

This clone was counted between two and nine times. This sequence joins TRBV28 and TRBJ1-1; perhaps TRBD1 as D (5 bases). V gave up 2 bases and J gave up 1 base, with 14 bases separating them. Germline CDR1 is MDHEN and CDR2 is SYDVKM. CDR3 length equals 16 residues. CDR3 DNA sequence: TGTGCCAGCAGTTTAAGGTTCGGCGGGGGGAACACTGAAGCTTTCTTT. Its protein product is CASSLRFGGGNTEAFF.

The chain couples TRBV7-2 to TRBJ1-1; D gene uncertain. CDR1 SGHTA and CDR2 FQGNSA come from the germline V gene. The CDR3 sequence is 13 residues long. Trimming left V 5 bases short and J 7 bases short, with 14 bases between. In DNA, the CDR3 is TGTGCCAGCAGCCTAGACTTGAGAGGTGAAGCTTTCTTT. Its protein product is CASSLDLRGEAFF.

The chain joins TRBV18 to TRBJ2-6; TRBD1 matches at 7 bases. The CDR3 consists of 19 residues. Germline V gene data show CDR1 as KGHSH and CDR2 as LQKENI. With 0 bases clipped from V and 1 base from J, the junction kept 9 bases outside the gene matches. CDR3 coding DNA: TGTGCCAGCTCACCACCCGAGACAGGGACGATTTCTGGGGCCAACGTCCTGACTTTC. It is translated as CASSPPETGTISGANVLTF.

The chain recombines TRBV19 with TRBJ2-3, with D maybe TRBD2 (6 bases). The CDR3 runs 16 residues. Trimming cost V 3 bases and J 2 bases, with 15 bases left between them. CDR1 and CDR2 (germline): LNHDA, SQIVND (reference sequence). This CDR3 is CASSIGGRGLTDTQYF. CDR3 bases: TGTGCCAGTAGTATTGGAGGAAGGGGACTCACAGATACGCAGTATTTT.

The chain employs TRBV7-8 and TRBJ2-1; 12 positions agree with TRBD2. Losses at the gene ends were 5 bases for V and 8 bases for J; bases not matched to a gene: 7. Germline CDR1 SGHVS, CDR2 FQNEAQ. The CDR3 length is 15 residues. CDR3 protein: CASSRLAGGRHEQFF. The CDR3 bases are TGTGCCAGCAGCCGTCTAGCGGGAGGGCGACATGAGCAGTTCTTC.

V gene TRBV6-1 combines with J gene TRBJ1-6; D gene ambiguous. V was shortened by 5 bases and J by 5 bases, with 10 bases between the two germline ends. Germline-derived CDR1 and CDR2 are MNHNS and SASEGT. The CDR3 is 14 residues long. The CDR3 is CASSPRSNNSPLHF. Written as DNA, the CDR3 is TGTGCCAGCAGTCCTCGTTCCAATAATTCACCCCTCCACTTT.